Listed here are 14 T cell receptor beta chains from one sample, sequenced in a study of blood T cell repertoires in COVID-19. Sequencing used immunoSEQ multiplex PCR; TCRdb keeps in-frame clones, though not all of them. In the table there are 220,000 or so clones, about 86% of which are singletons. The sample taken for sequencing was peripheral blood. All receptors come from a woman aged 45-59 years with COVID-19, enrolled during active disease.

This chain links TRBV2 with TRBJ1-2; tentative D call: TRBD1 (6 bases). The CDR3 consists of 17 residues. Germline-derived CDR1 and CDR2 are SNHLY and FYNNEI. The germline V and J ends were trimmed by 6 bases and 1 base, with 21 bases remaining between them. This chain's CDR3 is CASSIDRPTTYNYGYTF. CDR3 coding DNA: TGTGCCAGCAGCATCGACAGGCCAACCACTTATAACTATGGCTACACCTTC.

This clone is a singleton in its sample. The chain recombines TRBV5-6 with TRBJ2-3; 14 nucleotides agree with TRBD2. V lost 4 bases to trimming and J lost 1 base; unmatched junction nucleotides: 8. Germline assignment: CDR1 SGHDT and CDR2 YYEEEE. The CDR3 is 18 residues long. The DNA of the CDR3 is TGTGCCAGCAGCGATGGACTAGCGGGGGGCCGCGGCACAGATACGCAGTATTTT. Encoded protein: CASSDGLAGGRGTDTQYF.

This chain joins TRBV6-4 and TRBJ2-3; TRBD2 aligns across 8 bases. The trim removed 2 bases at V and 4 bases at J, leaving 11 bases unmatched. The CDR3 length is 17 residues. From germline, CDR1 is MRHNA and CDR2 SNTAGT. The CDR3 sequence: CASSDGARGVFPDTQYF. DNA of the CDR3: TGTGCCAGCAGTGACGGGGCGCGGGGGGTCTTTCCAGATACGCAGTATTTT.

This chain uses TRBV30 with TRBJ1-1; 7 nucleotides match TRBD1. CDR1 is GTSNPN and CDR2 is SVGIG in the germline V gene (reference sequence). V trimming: 8 bases; J trimming: 7 bases; junction bases outside the gene matches: 7. This CDR3 is 11 amino acids long. The CDR3 sequence: CAVGTDLEAFF. In DNA, the CDR3 is TGTGCCGTGGGGACAGACCTTGAAGCTTTCTTT.

This clone was seen once. This chain connects TRBV6-2 or TRBV6-3 to TRBJ1-2, with D unresolved. There are 14 residues in the CDR3. V was trimmed by 0 bases and J by 7 bases, leaving 12 bases between them. Germline V gives CDR1 MNHEY, CDR2 SVGEGT. The CDR3 region has the DNA TGTGCCAGCAGTTACTCGGTCGGGTCCCCTGGCTACACCTTC. It specifies CASSYSVGSPGYTF.

The chain combines TRBV7-9 with TRBJ2-2; maybe TRBD2 (5 bases). The CDR3 is 14 amino acids. The V gene's germline CDR1 is SEHNR and CDR2 FQNEAQ (reference sequence). Trimming left V 7 bases short and J 7 bases short, with 16 bases between. Here the CDR3 DNA reads TGTGCCAGCACAAAGGACGGGGTGAACGGGGAGCTGTTTTTT. This encodes CASTKDGVNGELFF.

This chain uses TRBV6-2 or TRBV6-3 with TRBJ2-7; D perhaps matches TRBD1 (6 bases). Germline V gene data show CDR1 as MNHEY and CDR2 as SVGEGT. This CDR3 comprises 14 residues. V lost 2 bases to trimming and J lost 6 bases, with 14 bases between them. The CDR3 sequence is CASSYSSRGREQYF. The CDR3 DNA reads TGTGCCAGCAGTTACAGTAGCAGGGGCCGCGAGCAGTACTTC.

The gene calls are TRBV19 and TRBJ1-1, with D perhaps matching TRBD1 (5 bases). Germline V gene lookup returns CDR1 LNHDA and CDR2 SQIVND (reference sequence). V lost 7 bases and J lost 2, with 17 bases in between. This CDR3 region has 15 residues. The CDR3 DNA sequence: TGTGCCAGTATCCTGGGCCCCGGGGGAAACACTGAAGCTTTCTTT. This sequence encodes CASILGPGGNTEAFF.

The chain uses TRBV5-1 and TRBJ2-7, with TRBD2 identical over 9 bases. The V gene's germline CDR1 is SGHRS and CDR2 YFSETQ. The trim removed 0 bases at V and 0 bases at J, leaving 1 base unmatched. CDR3 length: 15 residues. CDR3 DNA sequence: TGCGCCAGCAGCTTGGAACTAGCGGGCTCCTACGAGCAGTACTTC. Its translation is CASSLELAGSYEQYF. Together with reference TRBV5-1 and TRBJ2-7, the CDR3 gives the full variable domain: KAGVTQTPRYLIKTRGQQVTLSCSPISGHRSVSWYQQTPGQGLQFLFEYFSETQRNKGNFPGRFSGRQFSNSRSEMNVSTLELGDSALYLCASSLELAGSYEQYFGPGTRLTVT.

The CDR3 region is CAVRLAGGADTQYF. As DNA, the CDR3 is TGTGCCGTCAGACTAGCGGGGGGGGCAGATACGCAGTATTTT. J is TRBJ2-3 and V is TRBV2; 14 nucleotides match TRBD2. This CDR3 has 14 residues. Germline CDR1 and CDR2: SNHLY and FYNNEI. Losses at the gene ends were 11 bases for V and 4 bases for J; bases not matched to a gene: 5.

This chain uses TRBV11-3 with TRBJ1-1; D is undetermined. Looked up from germline, CDR1 is SGHNT and CDR2 is YENEEA. Trimming cost V 3 bases and J 1 base, with 3 bases left between them. The CDR3 is 12 residues long. CDR3 bases: TGTGCCAGCAGCTTGCGGAACACTGAAGCTTTCTTT. Protein: CASSLRNTEAFF.

The rearrangement uses TRBV18 and TRBJ2-3, with TRBD2 identical over 8 bases. Germline V gene sequence: CDR1 KGHSH, CDR2 LQKENI. Trimming at V came to 0 bases and at J to 2 bases, leaving 16 bases not matched to a gene. The CDR3 length is 20 residues. CDR3 amino acids: CASSPPGKVGGGPHTDTQYF. CDR3 bases: TGTGCCAGCTCACCACCCGGGAAGGTCGGCGGGGGGCCCCACACAGATACGCAGTATTTT. The whole variable domain, remainder taken from reference TRBV18 and TRBJ2-3, is NAGVMQNPRHLVRRRGQEARLRCSPMKGHSHVYWYRQLPEEGLKFMVYLQKENIIDESGMPKERFSAEFPKEGPSILRIQQVVRGDSAAYFCASSPPGKVGGGPHTDTQYFGPGTRLTVL.

The chain recombines TRBV7-9 with TRBJ2-7; 11 positions agree with TRBD2. Per germline, CDR1 SEHNR and CDR2 FQNEAQ (reference sequence). V gave up 5 bases and J gave up 1 base; unmatched junction bases: 4. The CDR3 covers 15 residues. CDR3 coding DNA: TGTGCCAGCAGCCGCGGGACTAGCGGATCCTACGAGCAGTACTTC. Its translation is CASSRGTSGSYEQYF.

V usage is TRBV4-1 and J usage is TRBJ2-1, with 11 bases aligning to TRBD2. The germline gives CDR1 MGHRA, CDR2 YSYEKL. V shed 5 bases, J shed 3 bases, and the junction held 9 bases outside the gene matches. There are 17 residues in the CDR3. The CDR3 bases are TGCGCCAGCAGCGAGGGGGCTAGCGGGGGGTACTACAATGAGCAGTTCTTC. Translating gives CASSEGASGGYYNEQFF.